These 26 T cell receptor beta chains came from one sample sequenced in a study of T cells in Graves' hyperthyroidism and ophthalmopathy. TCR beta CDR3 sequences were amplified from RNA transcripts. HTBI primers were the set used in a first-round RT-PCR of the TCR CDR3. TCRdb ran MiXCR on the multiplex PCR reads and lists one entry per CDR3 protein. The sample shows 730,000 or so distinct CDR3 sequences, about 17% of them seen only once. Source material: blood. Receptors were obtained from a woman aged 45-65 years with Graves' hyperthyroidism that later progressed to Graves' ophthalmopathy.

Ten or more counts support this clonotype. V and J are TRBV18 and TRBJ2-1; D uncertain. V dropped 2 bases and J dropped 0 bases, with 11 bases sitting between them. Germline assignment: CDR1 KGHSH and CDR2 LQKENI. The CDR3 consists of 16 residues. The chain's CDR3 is CASSPIPGSSYNEQFF. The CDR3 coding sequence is TGTGCCAGCTCACCAATCCCCGGAAGCTCCTACAATGAGCAGTTCTTC. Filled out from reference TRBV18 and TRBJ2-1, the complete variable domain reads NAGVMQNPRHLVRRRGQEARLRCSPMKGHSHVYWYRQLPEEGLKFMVYLQKENIIDESGMPKERFSAEFPKEGPSILRIQQVVRGDSAAYFCASSPIPGSSYNEQFFGPGTRLTVL.

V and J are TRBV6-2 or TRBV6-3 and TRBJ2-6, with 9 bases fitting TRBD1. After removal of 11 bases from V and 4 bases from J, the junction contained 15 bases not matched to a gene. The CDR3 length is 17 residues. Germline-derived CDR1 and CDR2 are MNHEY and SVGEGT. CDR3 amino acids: CAVLNRGLSEGANVLTF. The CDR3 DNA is TGTGCCGTCCTGAACAGGGGGCTATCGGAAGGGGCCAACGTCCTGACTTTC.

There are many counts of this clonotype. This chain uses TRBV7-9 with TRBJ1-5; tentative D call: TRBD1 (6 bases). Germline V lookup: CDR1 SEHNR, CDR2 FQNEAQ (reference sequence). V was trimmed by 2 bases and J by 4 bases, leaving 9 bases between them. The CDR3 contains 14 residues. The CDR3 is CASSLSTGNQPQHF. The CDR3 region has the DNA TGTGCCAGCAGCTTAAGTACAGGGAATCAGCCCCAGCATTTT.

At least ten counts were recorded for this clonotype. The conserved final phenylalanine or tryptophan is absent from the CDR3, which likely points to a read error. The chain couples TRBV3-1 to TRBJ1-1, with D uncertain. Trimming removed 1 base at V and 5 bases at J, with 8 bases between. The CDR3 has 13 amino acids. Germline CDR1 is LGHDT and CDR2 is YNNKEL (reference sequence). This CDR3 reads CASSQGSGTEAFL. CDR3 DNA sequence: TGTGCCAGCAGCCAAGGTTCTGGGACTGAAGCTTTCCTT.

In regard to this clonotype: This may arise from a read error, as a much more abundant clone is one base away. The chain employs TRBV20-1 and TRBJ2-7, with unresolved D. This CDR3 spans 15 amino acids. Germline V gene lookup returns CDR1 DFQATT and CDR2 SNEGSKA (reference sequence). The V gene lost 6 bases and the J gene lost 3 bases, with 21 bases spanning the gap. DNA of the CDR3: TGCAGTGCCGCCCCCCAAGGCGGATACGTCTACGAGCAGTACTTC. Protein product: CSAAPQGGYVYEQYF.

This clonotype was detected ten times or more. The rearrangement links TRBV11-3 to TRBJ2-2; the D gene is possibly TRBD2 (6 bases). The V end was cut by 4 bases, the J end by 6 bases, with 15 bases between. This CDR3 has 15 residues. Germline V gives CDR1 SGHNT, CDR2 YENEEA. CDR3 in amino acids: CASSSGWRGPGELFF. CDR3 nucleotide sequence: TGTGCCAGCAGCTCGGGTTGGCGGGGACCCGGGGAGCTGTTTTTT.

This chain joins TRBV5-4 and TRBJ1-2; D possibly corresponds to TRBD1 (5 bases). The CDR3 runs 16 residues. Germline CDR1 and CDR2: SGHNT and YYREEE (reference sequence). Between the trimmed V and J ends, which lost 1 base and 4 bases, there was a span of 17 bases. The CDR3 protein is CASSLKGLGQTYGYTF. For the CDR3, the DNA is TGTGCCAGCAGCTTGAAAGGGTTGGGGCAGACCTATGGCTACACCTTC.

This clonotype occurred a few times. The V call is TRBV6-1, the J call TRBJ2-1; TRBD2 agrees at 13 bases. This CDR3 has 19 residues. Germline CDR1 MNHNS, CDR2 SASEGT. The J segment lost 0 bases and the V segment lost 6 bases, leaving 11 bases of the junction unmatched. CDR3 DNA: TGTGCCAGCAGCCTGGGAACTAGCGGGGGGGCCCGCTCCTACAATGAGCAGTTCTTC. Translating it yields CASSLGTSGGARSYNEQFF.

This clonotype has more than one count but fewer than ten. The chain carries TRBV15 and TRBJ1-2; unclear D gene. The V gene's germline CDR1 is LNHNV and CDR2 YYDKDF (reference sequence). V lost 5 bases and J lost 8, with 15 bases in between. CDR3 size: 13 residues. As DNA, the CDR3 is TGTGCCACCAGCTTACGATATGCGGAGGGCTACACCTTC. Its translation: CATSLRYAEGYTF.

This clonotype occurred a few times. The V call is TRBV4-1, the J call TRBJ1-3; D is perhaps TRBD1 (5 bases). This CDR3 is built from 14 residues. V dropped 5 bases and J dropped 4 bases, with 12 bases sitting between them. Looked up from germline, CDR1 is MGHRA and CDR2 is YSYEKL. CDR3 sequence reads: CASSNRDRGNTIYF. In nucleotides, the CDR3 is TGCGCCAGCAGCAACCGGGACCGCGGAAACACCATATATTTT.

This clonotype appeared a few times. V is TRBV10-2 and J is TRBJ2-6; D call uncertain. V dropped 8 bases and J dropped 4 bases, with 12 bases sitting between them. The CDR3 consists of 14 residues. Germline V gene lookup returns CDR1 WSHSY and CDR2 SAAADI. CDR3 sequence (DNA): TGCGCCAGCCAGTCGGGTTCCGGGGCCAACGTCCTGACTTTC. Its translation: CASQSGSGANVLTF.

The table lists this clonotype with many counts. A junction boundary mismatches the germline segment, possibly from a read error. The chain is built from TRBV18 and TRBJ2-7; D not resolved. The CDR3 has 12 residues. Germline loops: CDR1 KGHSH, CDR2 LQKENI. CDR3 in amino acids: CTSSTFPYEQYF. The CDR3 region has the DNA TGTACCAGCTCCACTTTTCCCTACGAGCAGTACTTC.

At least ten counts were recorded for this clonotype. The CDR3 loop is CSARAVGPNEKLFF. The CDR3 DNA reads TGCAGTGCTAGGGCGGTTGGCCCTAATGAAAAACTGTTTTTT. This rearrangement joins TRBV20-1 to TRBJ1-4; D is undetermined. V shed 3 bases and J shed 3 bases, with 11 bases lying between them. This CDR3 has 14 residues. The V gene's germline CDR1 is DFQATT and CDR2 SNEGSKA (reference sequence).

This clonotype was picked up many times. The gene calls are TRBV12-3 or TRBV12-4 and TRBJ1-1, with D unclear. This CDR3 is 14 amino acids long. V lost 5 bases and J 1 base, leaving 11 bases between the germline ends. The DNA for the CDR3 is TGTGCCAGCAGTCCCGCACCGAAGAACACTGAAGCTTTCTTT. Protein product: CASSPAPKNTEAFF.

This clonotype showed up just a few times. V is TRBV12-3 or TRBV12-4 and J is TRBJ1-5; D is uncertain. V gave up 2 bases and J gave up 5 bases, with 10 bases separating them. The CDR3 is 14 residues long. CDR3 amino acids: CASSLQRTYQPQHF. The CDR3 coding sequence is TGTGCCAGCAGTTTACAGAGGACTTATCAGCCCCAGCATTTT.

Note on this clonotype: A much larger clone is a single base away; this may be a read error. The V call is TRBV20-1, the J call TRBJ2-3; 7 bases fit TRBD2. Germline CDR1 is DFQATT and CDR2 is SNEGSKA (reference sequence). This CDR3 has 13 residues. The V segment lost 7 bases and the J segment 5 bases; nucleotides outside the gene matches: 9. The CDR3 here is CSVPGGSIDTQYF. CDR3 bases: TGCAGTGTCCCGGGAGGTTCAATAGATACGCAGTATTTT.

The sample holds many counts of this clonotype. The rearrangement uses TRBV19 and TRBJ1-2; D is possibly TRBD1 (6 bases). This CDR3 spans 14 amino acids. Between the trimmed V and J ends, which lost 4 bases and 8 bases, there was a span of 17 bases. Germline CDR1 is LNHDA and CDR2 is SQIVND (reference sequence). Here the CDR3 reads CASSRTLGADGYTF. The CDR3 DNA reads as TGTGCCAGTAGTAGAACCTTGGGGGCGGACGGCTACACCTTC.

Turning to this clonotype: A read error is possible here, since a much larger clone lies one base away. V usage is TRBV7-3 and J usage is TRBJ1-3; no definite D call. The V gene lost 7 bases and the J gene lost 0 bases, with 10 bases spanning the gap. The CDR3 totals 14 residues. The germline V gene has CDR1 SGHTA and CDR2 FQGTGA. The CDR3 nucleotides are TGTGCCAGCACAGACGGATTCTCTGGAAACACCATATATTTT. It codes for CASTDGFSGNTIYF.

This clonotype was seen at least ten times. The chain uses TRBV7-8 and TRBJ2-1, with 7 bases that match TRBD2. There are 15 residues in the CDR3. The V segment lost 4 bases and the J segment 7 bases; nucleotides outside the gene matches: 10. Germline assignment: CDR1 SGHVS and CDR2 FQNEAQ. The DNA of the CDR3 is TGTGCCAGCAGCTCTCGGACTAGTCGGAGGAATGAGCAGTTCTTC. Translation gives CASSSRTSRRNEQFF.

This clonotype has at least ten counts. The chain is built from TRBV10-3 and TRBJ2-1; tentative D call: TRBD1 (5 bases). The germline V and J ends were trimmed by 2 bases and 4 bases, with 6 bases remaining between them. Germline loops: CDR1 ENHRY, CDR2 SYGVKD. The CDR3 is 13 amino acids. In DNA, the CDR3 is TGTGCCATCAGTGAGCGACAGTACAATGAGCAGTTCTTC. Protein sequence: CAISERQYNEQFF.

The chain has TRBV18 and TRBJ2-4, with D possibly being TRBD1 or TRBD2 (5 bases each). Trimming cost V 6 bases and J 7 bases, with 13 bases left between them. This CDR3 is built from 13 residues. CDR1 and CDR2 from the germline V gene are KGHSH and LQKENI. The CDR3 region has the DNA TGTGCCAGCTCGCCGCTCAGGGAGAACATTCAGTACTTC. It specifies CASSPLRENIQYF.

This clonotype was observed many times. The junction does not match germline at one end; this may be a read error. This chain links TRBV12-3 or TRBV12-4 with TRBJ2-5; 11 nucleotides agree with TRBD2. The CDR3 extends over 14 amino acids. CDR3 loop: CASSLAGGRETQYF. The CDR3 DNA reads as TGTGCCAGCAGCTTAGCGGGGGGGCGCGAGACCCAGTACTTC.

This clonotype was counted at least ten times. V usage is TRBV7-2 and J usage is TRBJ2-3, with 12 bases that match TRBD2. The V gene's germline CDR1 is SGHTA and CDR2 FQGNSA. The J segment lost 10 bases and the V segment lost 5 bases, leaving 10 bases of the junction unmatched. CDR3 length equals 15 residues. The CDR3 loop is CASSQLAGGQAAQYF. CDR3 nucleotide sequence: TGTGCCAGCAGCCAACTAGCGGGGGGCCAAGCCGCGCAGTATTTT.

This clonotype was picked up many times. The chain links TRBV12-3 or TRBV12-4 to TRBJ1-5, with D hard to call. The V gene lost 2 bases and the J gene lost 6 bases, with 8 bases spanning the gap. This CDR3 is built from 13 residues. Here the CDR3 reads CASSLRVVQPQHF. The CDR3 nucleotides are TGTGCCAGCAGTTTACGGGTTGTTCAGCCCCAGCATTTT.

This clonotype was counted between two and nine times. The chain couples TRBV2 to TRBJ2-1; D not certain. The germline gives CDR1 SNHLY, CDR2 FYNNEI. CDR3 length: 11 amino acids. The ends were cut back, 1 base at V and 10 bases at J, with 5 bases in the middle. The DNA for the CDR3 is TGTGCCAGCAGTGAAGAGGTGGAGCAGTTCTTC. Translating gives CASSEEVEQFF.

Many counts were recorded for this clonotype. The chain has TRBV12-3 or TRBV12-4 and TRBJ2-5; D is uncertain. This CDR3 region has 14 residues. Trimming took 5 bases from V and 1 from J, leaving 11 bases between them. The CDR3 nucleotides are TGTGCCAGCAGTGTCCCGGGTCTCCAAGAGACCCAGTACTTC. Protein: CASSVPGLQETQYF.